Listed below are T cell receptor beta chains from one sample, sequenced in a study of T-cell reconstitution after alpha-beta-depleted transplantation in children. TCRdb fed the PCR reads into MiXCR, producing one record per CDR3 protein. The table lists about 540,000 distinct CDR3 sequences, around 19% of them singletons. This sample comprised PBMCs from the stem cell graft donor, obtained from the stem cell graft. The receptors were sampled from a human donor who donated a stem cell graft to a child with acute lymphoblastic leukemia. Both conserved end residues are part of each CDR3. Each record gives: D gene, clone size, V gene, J gene, CDR3 DNA, CDR3 protein. The D gene is left open where the match is weak. Rows may omit the clone size; those that give it use once, few, many or a size class.

NA	NA	TRBV19	TRBJ2-2	TGTGCCAGTAGTATGAGTACGGCGGGGGAGCTGTTTTTT	CASSMSTAGELFF
NA	NA	TRBV2	TRBJ2-4	TGTGCCAGCAGGGGGACTGCGAAAAAAAACATTCAGTACTTC	CASRGTAKKNIQYF
NA	NA	TRBV19	TRBJ2-2	TGTGCCAGTAGTATAGAGGTACTAGCGAACACCGGGGAGCTGTTTTTT	CASSIEVLANTGELFF
NA	NA	TRBV7-2	TRBJ2-1	TGTGCCAGCAGCTTAAGGGGGGCTAGCGGTGCAAGAAATGAGCAGTTATTC	CASSLRGASGARNEQLF
NA	NA	TRBV4-1	TRBJ1-2	TGCGCCAGCAGCCAAGTAGGGGTACAGTTTTCTGGCTACACCTTC	CASSQVGVQFSGYTF
NA	few	TRBV21-1	TRBJ2-6	TGTGCCAGCAGCAGGGAGCGCTCCGGGGCCAACGTCCTGACTTTC	CASSRERSGANVLTF
TRBD1	NA	TRBV5-1	TRBJ2-7	TGCGCCAGCAGCTTGGTGCCGGGACAGACCCGCTCCCACGAGCAGTACTTC	CASSLVPGQTRSHEQYF
TRBD2	NA	TRBV12-3/TRBV12-4	TRBJ2-5	TGTGCCAGCAGCGGACTAGCGGGAGGGGAGACCCAGTACTTC	CASSGLAGGETQYF
NA	NA	TRBV20-1	TRBJ2-7	TGCAGTGCTAGAGGTCTGGCGTTTACCTACGAGCAGTACTTC	CSARGLAFTYEQYF
TRBD1	once	TRBV27	TRBJ2-1	TGTGCCAGCAGTTCCGCCGGGACAGGGGTCAATGAGCAGTTCTTC	CASSSAGTGVNEQFF
TRBD1	NA	TRBV6-5	TRBJ1-5	TGTGCCAGCAGTTACGAGGGGGCCGGTAGCAATCAGCCCCAGCATTTT	CASSYEGAGSNQPQHF